Listed here is a single T cell receptor (beta chain). The PCR contained 60 Vbeta and 13 Jbeta primers. Only in-frame clones appear in the TCRdb table, and some are missing; sequencing was by immunoSEQ multiplex PCR. The data show about 160,000 clones, with about four fifths seen just once and 4.1% held by the top ten. Germline CDR1 SGHTA, CDR2 FQGNSA. The CDR3 consists of 15 residues. V was pared by 0 bases and J by 1 base, with 8 bases between. This record belongs to a study of cytomegalovirus exposure and HLA in healthy donors. The TCR originated in a man aged 50-60 years in good health and CMV-seropositive. The chain has TRBV7-2 and TRBJ2-3; perhaps TRBD2 as D (6 bases). The material sequenced was PBMCs. CDR3 DNA sequence: TGTGCCAGCAGCTTAGCTAGCGGAGGCACAGATACGCAGTATTTT. Protein sequence: CASSLASGGTDTQYF.